One T cell receptor beta chain is described in this entry. The clone's antigen remains unknown. No base quality values were provided; no much bigger clone lies one nucleotide off. The trial excluded patients who had a history of autoimmune disease or were on systemic immunosuppression. Peripheral blood for TCR sequencing was drawn from every dose cohort at baseline, at cycle 4 day 1 and at cycle 7 day 1. The samples were drawn from a first-in-human, open-label, multicenter phase I dose-escalation trial of ivuxolimab. Adults with locally advanced or metastatic melanoma, renal cell carcinoma, hepatocellular carcinoma or head and neck squamous cell carcinoma were enrolled in the trial. Before TCR sequencing, CD4+ T cells and CD8+ T cells from peripheral blood were sorted into separate populations. This sample was included in a study of OX40 agonist ivuxolimab in advanced cancers. Study-wide context: Ivuxolimab, which targeted the costimulatory receptor OX40 (CD134), was an agonistic, fully human IgG2 monoclonal antibody. Intravenous ivuxolimab was administered to patients every 2 weeks at six dose levels: 0.01, 0.1, 0.3, 1.5, 3 and 10 mg/kg. Of the 50 to 55 patients in dose escalation, approximately 20 had hepatocellular carcinoma, around 15 had melanoma, 9 had renal cell carcinoma and 9 had head and neck cancer. The dose-escalation cohort was approximately 83% male with a mean age of 60 years, ranging from roughly 20 to 80. Patients were allowed to have had prior anti-PD-1, anti-PD-L1 or anti-CTLA-4 therapy, and approximately 40% of the dose-escalation patients had been treated with checkpoint inhibitors. Partial responses occurred in three dose-escalation patients, of whom one had hepatocellular carcinoma and two had cutaneous melanoma. The point of sequencing TCRbeta in the periphery was to test whether ivuxolimab changed TCR sequence diversity and drove clonal T-cell expansion. The paper describes the monotherapy dose-escalation part (N ≈ 49 patients) of the phase I trial of ivuxolimab. What the research found in general, with its limitations: Antigen specificity was not determined for the clonally expanded peripheral T cells. In partial responders in the 0.1-3.0 mg/kg groups, normalized peripheral clonal expansion was found to be among the lowest, especially among CD8+ T cells. Low levels of normalized T-cell clonal expansion were also seen in some patients who did not respond. After ivuxolimab, expanded clones were on average more numerous among CD8+ T cells than among CD4+ T cells. Clonal expansion of both CD4+ and CD8+ blood T cells was observed from baseline to week 6 at doses 0.1 to 3.0 mg/kg.

Genomic DNA was isolated from the sorted cells so that the TCRbeta CDR3 region could be sequenced. TCRbeta CDR3 regions were sequenced using the immunoSEQ Assay. In TCRdb, the immuneACCESS table is reduced to in-frame sequences with V and J assigned. These tables do not hold every clone; where another copy was compared, an unresolved V gene accounts for under half, and the others remain unexplained. The sample yields over 25,000 clones; about nine tenths were counted once. The ten largest clones add up to about 9.4% of the sample. Including cysteine and phenylalanine, the CDR3 has 17 amino acids. Only the CDR3 part of the read is kept: 51 bases, read in frame from the first base. CDR1 and CDR2, looked up from the germline V gene, are MNHNS and SASEGT. V is pruned by 1 base and J by 2 bases, leaving 4 bases of the junction without a gene match.

Sequenced material: CD4+ or CD8+ T cells sorted from blood, taken in a trial of the OX40 agonist ivuxolimab. The source of this sequence is an adult with an advanced solid tumor such as melanoma, head and neck, liver or kidney cancer. The sequence joins TRBV6-1 to TRBJ1-6, and 8 junctional nucleotides match TRBD1. The bases are TGTGCCAGCAGTGAAGAAGTGACAGGGGCCTATAATTCACCCCTCCACTTT. Its protein is CASSEEVTGAYNSPLHF.